Listed here is a single T cell receptor (beta chain). Per the authors' pipeline: Researchers report that nucleated cell counts were estimated from reference gene primer amplification. Here immunoSEQ multiplex PCR was the method, and the copy in TCRdb shows in-frame clones only, minus some. V and J calls and clone size are those listed in that table; D and trimming were worked out from the DNA. The sample includes about 260,000 clones, 80% to 85% of them seen just once. The data are from a study of blood T cell repertoires in COVID-19. CDR1 SGHDN and CDR2 FVKESK come from the germline V gene. The J segment lost 10 bases and the V segment lost 6 bases, leaving 6 bases of the junction unmatched. The CDR3 extends over 12 amino acids.

The TCR sequence derives from a man aged 55-75 years with acute or convalescent COVID-19. The genes are TRBV14 and TRBJ1-2, with TRBD1 matching over 9 bases. The sample was peripheral blood. As DNA, the CDR3 is TGTGCCAGCAGTCTCTGGACAGGGGTCTACACCTTC. This translates into CASSLWTGVYTF. The variable domain in full, with the rest retrieved from reference TRBV14 and TRBJ1-2, is EAGVTQFPSHSVIEKGQTVTLRCDPISGHDNLYWYRRVMGKEIKFLLHFVKESKQDESGMPNNRFLAERTGGTYSTLKVQPAELEDSGVYFCASSLWTGVYTFGSGTRLTVV.